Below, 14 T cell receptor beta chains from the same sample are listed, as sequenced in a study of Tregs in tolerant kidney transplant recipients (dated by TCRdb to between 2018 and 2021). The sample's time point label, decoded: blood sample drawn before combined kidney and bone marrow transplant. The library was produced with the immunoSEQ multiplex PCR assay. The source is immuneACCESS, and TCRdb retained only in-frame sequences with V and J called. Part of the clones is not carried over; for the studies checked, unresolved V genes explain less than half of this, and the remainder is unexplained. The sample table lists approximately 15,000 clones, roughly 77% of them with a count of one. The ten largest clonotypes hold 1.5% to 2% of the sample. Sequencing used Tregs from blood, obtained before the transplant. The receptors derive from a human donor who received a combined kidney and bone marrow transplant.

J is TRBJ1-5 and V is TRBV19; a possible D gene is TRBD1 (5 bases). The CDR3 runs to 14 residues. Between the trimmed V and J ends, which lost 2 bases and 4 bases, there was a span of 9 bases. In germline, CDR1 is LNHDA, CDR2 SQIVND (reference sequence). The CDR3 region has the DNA TGTGCCAGTAGTATAACCAGGGCAAATCAGCCCCAGCATTTT. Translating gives CASSITRANQPQHF.

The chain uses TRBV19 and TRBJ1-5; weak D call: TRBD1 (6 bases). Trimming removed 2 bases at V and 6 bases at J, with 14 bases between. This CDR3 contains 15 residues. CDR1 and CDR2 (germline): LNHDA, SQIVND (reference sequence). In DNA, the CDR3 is TGTGCCAGTAGTATACGGTCAGGGGTTGGTCAGCCCCAGCATTTT. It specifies CASSIRSGVGQPQHF.

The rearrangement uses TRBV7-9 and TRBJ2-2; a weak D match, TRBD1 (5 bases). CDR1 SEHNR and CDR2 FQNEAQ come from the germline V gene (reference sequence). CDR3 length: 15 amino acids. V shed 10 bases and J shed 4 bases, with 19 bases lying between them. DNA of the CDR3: TGTGCCACCGAGCCGGGCAGGGTTGTCACCGGGGAGCTGTTTTTT. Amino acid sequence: CATEPGRVVTGELFF.

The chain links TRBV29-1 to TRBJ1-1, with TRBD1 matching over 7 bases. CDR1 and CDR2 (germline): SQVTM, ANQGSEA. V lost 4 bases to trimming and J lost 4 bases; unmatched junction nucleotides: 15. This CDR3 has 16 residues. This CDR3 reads CSVASRDRLSSTEAFF. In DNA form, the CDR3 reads TGCAGCGTTGCGTCCCGGGACAGACTATCGAGCACTGAAGCTTTCTTT.

CDR3 sequence (DNA): TGTGCCAGCAGCCGACGAACCTCTACAGGGAAAGATACGCAGTATTTT. It translates to CASSRRTSTGKDTQYF. J is TRBJ2-3 and V is TRBV4-2; perhaps TRBD1 as D (6 bases). The CDR3 has 16 residues. CDR1 and CDR2 (germline): LGHNA, YNFKEQ. V lost 4 bases, J lost 5 bases, and 19 bases lay in between.

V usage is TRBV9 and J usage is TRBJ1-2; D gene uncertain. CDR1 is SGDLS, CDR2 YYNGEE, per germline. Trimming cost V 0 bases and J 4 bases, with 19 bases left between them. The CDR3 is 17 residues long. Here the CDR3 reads CASSVEVHSDASYGYTF. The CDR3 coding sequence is TGTGCCAGCAGCGTAGAGGTCCACTCGGATGCTAGCTATGGCTACACCTTC.

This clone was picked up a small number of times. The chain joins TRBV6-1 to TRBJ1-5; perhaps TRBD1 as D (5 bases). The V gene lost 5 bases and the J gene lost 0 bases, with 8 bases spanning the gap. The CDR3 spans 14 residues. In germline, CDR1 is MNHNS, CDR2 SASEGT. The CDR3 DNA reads TGTGCCAGCAGTCAGGACACTAGCAATCAGCCCCAGCATTTT. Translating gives CASSQDTSNQPQHF.

CDR3 sequence: CASSWGSGTEADTQYF. CDR3 coding DNA: TGCGCCAGCAGCTGGGGCTCCGGGACAGAAGCAGATACGCAGTATTTT. The chain recombines TRBV5-1 with TRBJ2-3; 7 bases match TRBD1. The V gene end was trimmed by 3 bases and the J gene end by 4 bases; junction bases not matched to a gene: 11. Germline values: CDR1 SGHRS, CDR2 YFSETQ. There are 16 residues in the CDR3.

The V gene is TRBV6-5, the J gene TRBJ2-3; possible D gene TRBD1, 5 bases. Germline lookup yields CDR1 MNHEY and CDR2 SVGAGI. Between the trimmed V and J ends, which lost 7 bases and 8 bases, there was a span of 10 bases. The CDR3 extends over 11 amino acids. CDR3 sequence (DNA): TGTGCCAGCAAGCTTAGGGGTACGCAGTATTTT. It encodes CASKLRGTQYF.

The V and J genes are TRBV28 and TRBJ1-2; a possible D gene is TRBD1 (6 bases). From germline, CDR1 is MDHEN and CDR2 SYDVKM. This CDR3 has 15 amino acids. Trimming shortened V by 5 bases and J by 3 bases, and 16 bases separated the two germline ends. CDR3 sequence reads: CASSPPTGIYYGYTF. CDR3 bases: TGTGCCAGCAGTCCCCCTACAGGGATTTACTATGGCTACACCTTC.

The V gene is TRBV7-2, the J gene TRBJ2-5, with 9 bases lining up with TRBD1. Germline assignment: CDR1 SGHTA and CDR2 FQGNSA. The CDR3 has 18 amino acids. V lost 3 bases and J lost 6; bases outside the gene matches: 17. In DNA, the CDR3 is TGTGCCAGCAGCTTGGGGGTGGGGACAGGGAGGACTGGGAAGACCCAGTACTTC. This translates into CASSLGVGTGRTGKTQYF.

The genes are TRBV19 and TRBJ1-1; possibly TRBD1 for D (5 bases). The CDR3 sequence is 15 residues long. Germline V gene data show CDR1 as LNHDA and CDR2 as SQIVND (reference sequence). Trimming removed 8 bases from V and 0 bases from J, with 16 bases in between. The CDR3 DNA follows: TGTGCCAGTCGATGGGGAGGGGCCGTGAACACTGAAGCTTTCTTT. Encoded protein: CASRWGGAVNTEAFF.

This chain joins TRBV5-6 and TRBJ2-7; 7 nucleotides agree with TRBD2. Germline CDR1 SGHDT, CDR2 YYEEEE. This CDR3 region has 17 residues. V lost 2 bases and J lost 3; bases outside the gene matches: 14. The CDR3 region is CASSFRIIRGRIYEQYF. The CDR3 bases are TGTGCCAGCAGCTTCAGGATTATTCGCGGGAGAATCTACGAGCAGTACTTC.

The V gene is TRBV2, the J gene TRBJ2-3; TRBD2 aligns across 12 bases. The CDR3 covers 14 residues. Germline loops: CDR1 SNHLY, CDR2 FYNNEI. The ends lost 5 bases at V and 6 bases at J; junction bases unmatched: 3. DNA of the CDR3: TGTGCCAGCAGTCTAGCGGGGGGGTGGGATACGCAGTATTTT. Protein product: CASSLAGGWDTQYF.